Below, one T cell receptor beta chain is given with its context. Its antigen is not known. This CDR3 comprises 15 residues. Trimming removed 0 bases from V and 6 bases from J; junction bases left unmatched: 6. Germline V CDR1 and CDR2: SGHVS, FNYEAQ. The data belong to a study of shared clonotypes between healthy human individuals. Overall study context: With ages of 18 to 49, the donors were two women and a few men. Whole-study results and caveats: Tissues were not sampled, only blood, and their repertoires likely differ. Incompleteness in sorted-subset sequencing, despite large depth, was shown by rarefaction.

Researchers ran the assay at a deep level. Generated by immunoSEQ multiplex PCR, the TCRdb table keeps only in-frame clones and is missing some. The sample carries approximately 2.5 million clones, just over 90% recorded once. This TCR was sampled from a man younger than 30 in good health. Sequencing used naive CD4+ T cells sorted from blood. Subset reported: CD45RA+ positively selected. This sequence joins TRBV7-6 and TRBJ2-3, with TRBD2 matching over 7 bases. In nucleotides, the CDR3 is TGTGCCAGCAGCTTAGCGGGAGGGCCTCGGGATACGCAGTATTTT. This encodes CASSLAGGPRDTQYF.